A few counts support the clone carrying this TCR beta chain. Its specificity is not known. Indicated treatment: oral pan-JAK inhibitor, 5-10 mg twice daily. Lesional scalp punch biopsies and peripheral blood were collected from alopecia areata patients. This record comes from a study of CD8+ T cells in alopecia areata. For the study at large: Treated patients received oral tofacitinib, 5 to 10 mg twice daily.

Germline V gene sequence: CDR1 WSHSY, CDR2 SAAADI. Trimming cost V 3 bases and J 1 base, with 12 bases left between them. The CDR3 spans 15 residues. Study-wide results and limits: Tofacitinib significantly reduced both scalp clonality and expanded CD8+ clones among the top 100.

It was cDNA, reverse transcribed from extracted RNA, that served as the sequencing template. This table comes from immunoSEQ multiplex PCR, and its TCRdb copy is limited to in-frame clones, with some not included. Here the sample spans thousands of clones, roughly 70% being singletons. This TCR came from a human donor with alopecia areata. Here the sequenced sample was skin, taken at week 24, from a patient treated with tofacitinib. The chain uses TRBV10-2 and TRBJ2-5; D is possibly TRBD2 (5 bases). The CDR3 reads CASSDASSGQETQYF. CDR3 DNA sequence: TGCGCCAGCAGTGACGCTAGCAGCGGCCAAGAGACCCAGTACTTC.